These 25 T cell receptor beta chains originate from one sample sequenced in a study of a mutant IDH1 vaccine in newly diagnosed glioma. Produced via immunoSEQ multiplex PCR; TCRdb's table is partial and in-frame only. The sample has around 99,000 clones, around three quarters seen once; the top ten hold approximately 7.9%. Stated time point: baseline, week 1 (first vaccination visit). Treatment described: pre-vaccination baseline after standard-of-care therapy. The sample in question was PBMCs, obtained from a glioma patient treated with radiotherapy, temozolomide or both. These receptors were obtained from a man aged 40-55 years with glioma.

The chain carries TRBV7-6 and TRBJ2-1; no clear D. V lost 2 bases, J lost 3 bases, and 8 bases lay in between. CDR1 is SGHVS, CDR2 FNYEAQ, per germline. CDR3 size: 14 residues. Here the CDR3 reads CASSLSRSYNEQFF. The CDR3 DNA is TGTGCCAGCAGCTTATCTCGCAGCTACAATGAGCAGTTCTTC.

This chain joins TRBV6-5 and TRBJ2-7; 7 positions match TRBD1. Germline assignment: CDR1 MNHEY and CDR2 SVGAGI. Unmatched junction bases numbered 5, after V lost 6 bases and J lost 0 bases. This CDR3 spans 14 amino acids. Here the CDR3 DNA reads TGTGCCAGCAGCCCCCGACAGGGCTCCTACGAGCAGTACTTC. Residues: CASSPRQGSYEQYF.

Notes on this clone: Other DNA sequences in this sample translate to the same CDR3. The rearrangement links TRBV30 to TRBJ2-2, with D hard to call. Germline lookup yields CDR1 GTSNPN and CDR2 SVGIG (reference sequence). This CDR3 contains 14 residues. Trimming took off 1 base at V and 0 bases at J, with 6 bases between the two ends. This CDR3 reads CAWSEHANTGELFF. The CDR3 bases are TGTGCCTGGAGTGAACACGCGAACACCGGGGAGCTGTTTTTT.

V gene TRBV10-3 combines with J gene TRBJ2-3; no definite D call. The V end was cut by 5 bases, the J end by 0 bases, with 0 bases between. Looked up from germline, CDR1 is ENHRY and CDR2 is SYGVKD. The CDR3 totals 11 residues. CDR3 sequence reads: CAISSTDTQYF. The CDR3 region has the DNA TGTGCCATCAGTAGCACAGATACGCAGTATTTT.

The chain uses TRBV5-4 and TRBJ2-1; 10 nucleotides line up with TRBD1. CDR1 is SGHNT, CDR2 YYREEE, per germline (reference sequence). The CDR3 is 16 amino acids. Unmatched junction bases numbered 7, after V lost 4 bases and J lost 3 bases. The CDR3 protein is CASSRGTGVNYNEQFF. The CDR3 bases are TGTGCCAGCAGCCGAGGGACAGGGGTCAACTACAATGAGCAGTTCTTC.

The V call is TRBV2, the J call TRBJ1-4; D remains ambiguous. The CDR3 is 15 residues long. Between the trimmed V and J ends, which lost 0 bases and 7 bases, there was a span of 12 bases. Germline values: CDR1 SNHLY, CDR2 FYNNEI. CDR3 protein: CASSEAQGRSEKLFF. In nucleotides, the CDR3 is TGTGCCAGCAGTGAAGCCCAAGGCCGGTCTGAAAAACTGTTTTTT.

The CDR3 DNA follows: TGTGCCAGCAGCTCCGATCCGACTAGCAGCCACGAGCAGTACTTC. The encoded protein is CASSSDPTSSHEQYF. The chain carries TRBV14 and TRBJ2-7; 7 nucleotides agree with TRBD2. Germline-derived CDR1 and CDR2 are SGHDN and FVKESK. The CDR3 has 15 amino acids. With V trimmed by 5 bases and J by 5 bases, 12 bases remained unmatched.

The V call is TRBV5-6, the J call TRBJ2-3, with 8 bases lining up with TRBD1. The ends lost 4 bases at V and 6 bases at J; junction bases unmatched: 10. The CDR3 covers 15 residues. Germline V CDR1 and CDR2: SGHDT, YYEEEE. CDR3 bases: TGTGCCAGCAGCCCCGACAGGGGCCGGGCCGATACGCAGTATTTT. Its protein is CASSPDRGRADTQYF.

The chain joins TRBV19 to TRBJ2-3; TRBD2 agrees at 9 bases. Trimming took 4 bases from V and 2 from J; bases not matched to a gene: 4. CDR3 length equals 15 residues. The germline CDR1 and CDR2 sequences are LNHDA and SQIVND (reference sequence). CDR3 bases: TGTGCCAGTAGTAACCCTAGCGGGGACACAGATACGCAGTATTTT. Translating it yields CASSNPSGDTDTQYF.

This clone is judged medium-sized (0.01 to 0.1%). The rearrangement links TRBV14 to TRBJ2-7, with 7 nucleotides matching TRBD1. Germline-derived CDR1 and CDR2 are SGHDN and FVKESK. The length of the CDR3 is 13 residues. The V gene end was trimmed by 1 base and the J gene end by 9 bases; junction bases not matched to a gene: 6. In nucleotides, the CDR3 is TGTGCCAGCAGCCAAGTTAACAGGGGCGGGCAGTACTTC. This encodes CASSQVNRGGQYF.

The chain has TRBV27 and TRBJ1-4; TRBD1 matches at 7 bases. CDR1 and CDR2 from the germline V gene are MNHEY and SMNVEV (reference sequence). After removal of 1 base from V and 1 base from J, the junction contained 9 bases not matched to a gene. The CDR3 contains 18 residues. CDR3 in DNA: TGTGCCAGCAGTTTATTGGGGGGACCAGGGGGAACTAATGAAAAACTGTTTTTT. Protein product: CASSLLGGPGGTNEKLFF.

The V gene is TRBV11-2, the J gene TRBJ2-4; TRBD1 agrees at 8 bases. CDR3 length: 17 amino acids. From germline, CDR1 is SGHAT and CDR2 FQNNGV. J gave up 6 bases and V 2 bases, and 12 bases lay outside the gene matches. In DNA, the CDR3 is TGTGCCAGCAGCTTACAGGGGGCCCTGGCTGGGGTAAACATTCAGTACTTC. Translation gives CASSLQGALAGVNIQYF.

The chain's CDR3 is CASSFLRAVNTEAFF. Written as DNA, the CDR3 is TGTGCCAGCAGTTTCCTGAGAGCGGTGAACACTGAAGCTTTCTTT. V usage is TRBV27 and J usage is TRBJ1-1; D is uncertain. Trimming cost V 3 bases and J 0 bases, with 11 bases left between them. The germline CDR1 and CDR2 sequences are MNHEY and SMNVEV (reference sequence). This CDR3 is built from 15 residues.

This sequence joins TRBV7-9 and TRBJ2-1; 9 bases are shared with TRBD1. V shed 4 bases and J 7 bases; nucleotides not matched to a gene: 8. CDR3 length: 15 amino acids. CDR1 is SEHNR, CDR2 FQNEAQ, per germline (reference sequence). CDR3 DNA sequence: TGTGCCAGCAGCTCCCGAGGGACAGGGATAAATGAGCAGTTCTTC. Encoded protein: CASSSRGTGINEQFF.

This sequence joins TRBV5-1 and TRBJ2-3, with D maybe TRBD2 (6 bases). Germline V CDR1 and CDR2: SGHRS, YFSETQ. The V and J ends lost 4 bases and 2 bases respectively, with 17 bases between them. This CDR3 spans 16 amino acids. CDR3 loop: CASSRAGSGITDTQYF. In DNA form, the CDR3 reads TGCGCCAGCAGCCGTGCTGGTAGCGGAATCACAGATACGCAGTATTTT.

CDR3 region: CASSLVWKAGDTGELFF. In DNA, the CDR3 is TGCGCCAGCAGCTTGGTATGGAAGGCGGGAGACACCGGGGAGCTGTTTTTT. V usage is TRBV5-1 and J usage is TRBJ2-2; 7 bases match TRBD2. Looked up from germline, CDR1 is SGHRS and CDR2 is YFSETQ. The CDR3 length is 17 residues. J was trimmed by 3 bases and V by 0 bases; bases with no gene match: 8.

V is TRBV29-1 and J is TRBJ2-2, with 9 bases matching TRBD2. The CDR3 length is 20 residues. Germline trimming cut 4 bases from V and 0 bases from J; bases unmatched to any gene: 18. Per the germline V gene, CDR1 is SQVTM and CDR2 is ANQGSEA. The DNA for the CDR3 is TGCAGCGTTGCGGTTTTATCTCGGGCTAGCGGGATTTCGAACACCGGGGAGCTGTTTTTT. It translates to CSVAVLSRASGISNTGELFF.

The table lists this clone with a few counts. V gene TRBV27 combines with J gene TRBJ2-2; no firm D call. Per the germline V gene, CDR1 is MNHEY and CDR2 is SMNVEV (reference sequence). Trimming took off 6 bases at V and 2 bases at J, with 7 bases between the two ends. The CDR3 has 13 amino acids. Here the CDR3 reads CASRLTNTGELFF. The CDR3, as DNA: TGTGCCAGCAGACTGACAAACACCGGGGAGCTGTTTTTT.

The rearrangement joins TRBV7-8 to TRBJ1-6; D is ambiguous. The CDR3 has 15 residues. Between the trimmed V and J ends, which lost 1 base and 5 bases, there was a span of 9 bases. Germline CDR1 is SGHVS and CDR2 is FQNEAQ. The chain's CDR3 is CASSLGIRNNSPLHF. The DNA of the CDR3 is TGTGCCAGCAGCTTAGGAATCAGGAATAATTCACCCCTCCACTTT.

This clone has a handful of counts. The gene calls are TRBV2 and TRBJ1-5; 10 positions agree with TRBD1. CDR1 is SNHLY, CDR2 FYNNEI, per germline. J was trimmed by 1 base and V by 9 bases; bases with no gene match: 3. This CDR3 has 14 amino acids. The CDR3: CARGGQGSNQPQHF. CDR3 coding DNA: TGTGCCAGAGGGGGACAGGGGAGCAATCAGCCCCAGCATTTT.

The DNA of the CDR3 is TGTGCCAGCAGCTTCCCATCAGGGGAGCACACTGAAGCTTTCTTT. Translation gives CASSFPSGEHTEAFF. V gene TRBV5-4 combines with J gene TRBJ1-1; TRBD1 is a possible D gene (6 bases). The CDR3 has 15 amino acids. Deletions cut 2 bases from V and 3 bases from J, with 14 bases between. Per germline, CDR1 SGHNT and CDR2 YYREEE (reference sequence).

This clone came up many times. V usage is TRBV30 and J usage is TRBJ1-1, with D possibly TRBD1 on 6 matching bases. With 3 bases removed from V and 8 bases from J, the gap between germline ends came to 16 bases. The CDR3 runs 13 residues. Germline lookup yields CDR1 GTSNPN and CDR2 SVGIG (reference sequence). The CDR3 region is CAWSRGQVPEAFF. CDR3 DNA sequence: TGTGCCTGGAGCAGGGGCCAGGTTCCGGAAGCTTTCTTT.

The V gene is TRBV7-2, the J gene TRBJ2-5; 7 positions agree with TRBD1. CDR1 SGHTA and CDR2 FQGNSA come from the germline V gene. After removal of 1 base from V and 5 bases from J, the junction contained 4 bases not matched to a gene. The CDR3 spans 14 residues. CDR3 in amino acids: CASSLGGGSETQYF. In DNA form, the CDR3 reads TGTGCCAGCAGCTTAGGAGGGGGCAGCGAGACCCAGTACTTC.

CDR3 region: CASSLRVYNEQFF. CDR3 coding DNA: TGTGCCAGCAGCCTTAGGGTCTACAATGAGCAGTTCTTC. The rearrangement joins TRBV27 to TRBJ2-1; D is ambiguous. Per the germline V gene, CDR1 is MNHEY and CDR2 is SMNVEV (reference sequence). Trimming left V 6 bases short and J 3 bases short, with 9 bases between. The CDR3 has 13 amino acids.

The chain carries TRBV11-2 and TRBJ2-7, with 8 positions matching TRBD2. V lost 3 bases, J lost 2 bases, and 12 bases stayed unmatched. The CDR3 totals 17 residues. Germline CDR1 and CDR2: SGHAT and FQNNGV. The CDR3 here is CASSLLPTSVYTYEQYF. CDR3 DNA: TGTGCCAGCAGCTTGCTCCCGACTAGCGTATATACCTACGAGCAGTACTTC.